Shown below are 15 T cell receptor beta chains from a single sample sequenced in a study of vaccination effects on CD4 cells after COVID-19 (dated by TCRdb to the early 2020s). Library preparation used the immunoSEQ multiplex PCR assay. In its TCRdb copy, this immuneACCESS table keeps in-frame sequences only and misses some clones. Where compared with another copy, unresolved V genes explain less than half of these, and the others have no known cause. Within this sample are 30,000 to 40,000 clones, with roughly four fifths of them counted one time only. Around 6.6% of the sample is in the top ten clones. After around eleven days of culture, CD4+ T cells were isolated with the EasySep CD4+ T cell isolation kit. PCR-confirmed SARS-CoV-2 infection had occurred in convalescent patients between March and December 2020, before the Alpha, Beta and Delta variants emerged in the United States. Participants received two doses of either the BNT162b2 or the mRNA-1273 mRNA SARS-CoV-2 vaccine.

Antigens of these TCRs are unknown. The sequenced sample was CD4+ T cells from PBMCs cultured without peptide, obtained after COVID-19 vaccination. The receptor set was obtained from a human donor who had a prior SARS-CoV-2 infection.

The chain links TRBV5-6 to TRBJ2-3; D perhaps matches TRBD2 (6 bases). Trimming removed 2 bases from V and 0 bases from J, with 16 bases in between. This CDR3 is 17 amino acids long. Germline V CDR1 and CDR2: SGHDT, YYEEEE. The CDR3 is CASSFWGVGSSTDTQYF. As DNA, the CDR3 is TGTGCCAGCAGCTTTTGGGGGGTAGGCTCCAGCACAGATACGCAGTATTTT. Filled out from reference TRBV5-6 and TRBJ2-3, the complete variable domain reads DAGVTQSPTHLIKTRGQQVTLRCSPKSGHDTVSWYQQALGQGPQFIFQYYEEEERQRGNFPDRFSGHQFPNYSSELNVNALLLGDSALYLCASSFWGVGSSTDTQYFGPGTRLTVL.

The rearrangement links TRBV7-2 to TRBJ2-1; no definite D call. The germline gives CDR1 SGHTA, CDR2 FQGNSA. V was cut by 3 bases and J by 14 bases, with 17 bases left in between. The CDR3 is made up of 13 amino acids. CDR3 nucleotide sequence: TGTGCCAGCAGCTTTAACGGCCCCGACCAGGAGTTCTTC. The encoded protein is CASSFNGPDQEFF.

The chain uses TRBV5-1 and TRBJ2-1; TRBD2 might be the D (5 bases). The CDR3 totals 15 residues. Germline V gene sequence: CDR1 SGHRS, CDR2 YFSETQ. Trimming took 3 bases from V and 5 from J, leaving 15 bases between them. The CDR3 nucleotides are TGCGCCAGCAGCTACCTAGCTTCGGTGGACAATGAGCAGTTCTTC. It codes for CASSYLASVDNEQFF.

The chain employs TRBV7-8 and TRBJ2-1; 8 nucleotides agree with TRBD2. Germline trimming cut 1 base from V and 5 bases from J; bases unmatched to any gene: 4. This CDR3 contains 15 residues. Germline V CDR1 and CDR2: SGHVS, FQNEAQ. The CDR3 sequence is CASSLGLATNNEQFF. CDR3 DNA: TGTGCCAGCAGCTTAGGACTAGCGACAAACAATGAGCAGTTCTTC.

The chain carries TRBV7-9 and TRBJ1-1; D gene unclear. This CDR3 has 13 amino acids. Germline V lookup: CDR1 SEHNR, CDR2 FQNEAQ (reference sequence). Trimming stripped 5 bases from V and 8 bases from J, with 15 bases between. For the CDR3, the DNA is TGTGCCAGCAGCCCCACCGCGGCTGGGGAAGCTTTCTTT. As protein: CASSPTAAGEAFF. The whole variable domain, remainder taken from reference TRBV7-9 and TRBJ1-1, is DTGVSQNPRHKITKRGQNVTFRCDPISEHNRLYWYRQTLGQGPEFLTYFQNEAQLEKSRLLSDRFSAERPKGSFSTLEIQRTEQGDSAMYLCASSPTAAGEAFFGQGTRLTVV.

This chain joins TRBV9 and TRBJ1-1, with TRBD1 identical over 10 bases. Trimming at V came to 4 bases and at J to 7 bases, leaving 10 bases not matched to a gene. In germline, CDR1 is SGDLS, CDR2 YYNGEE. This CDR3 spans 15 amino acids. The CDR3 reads CASSLQGQGLFEAFF. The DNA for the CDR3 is TGTGCCAGCAGCCTACAGGGACAGGGGTTATTTGAAGCTTTCTTT.

CDR3 nucleotides: TGTGCCAGCAGCTTGGCTAGCGGGAGGGGCTACGAGCAGTACTTC. Protein product: CASSLASGRGYEQYF. The genes are TRBV5-4 and TRBJ2-7; the match to TRBD2 covers 12 bases. CDR3 length: 15 residues. Germline CDR1 reads SGHNT; CDR2 reads YYREEE (reference sequence). V was pared by 0 bases and J by 3 bases, with 1 base of the junction left unmatched.

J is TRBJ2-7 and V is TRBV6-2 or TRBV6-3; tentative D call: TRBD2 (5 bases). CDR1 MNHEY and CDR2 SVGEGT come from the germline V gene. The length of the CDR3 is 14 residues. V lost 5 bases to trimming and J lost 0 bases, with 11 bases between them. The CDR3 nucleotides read TGTGCCAGCAGTCTCGAGGGTCCCTCCTACGAGCAGTACTTC. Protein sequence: CASSLEGPSYEQYF.

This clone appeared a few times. In nucleotides, the CDR3 is TGTGCCAGCAGCGTAGCACCGGTCGGGAATGAGCAGTTCTTC. Protein product: CASSVAPVGNEQFF. The chain employs TRBV9 and TRBJ2-1; D remains unclear. Trimming removed 0 bases from V and 7 bases from J, with 11 bases in between. Germline V gene sequence: CDR1 SGDLS, CDR2 YYNGEE. CDR3 length: 14 residues.

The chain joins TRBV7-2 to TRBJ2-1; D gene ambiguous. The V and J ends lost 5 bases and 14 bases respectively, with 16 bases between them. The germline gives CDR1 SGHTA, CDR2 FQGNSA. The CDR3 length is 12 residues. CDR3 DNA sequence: TGTGCCAGCAGCCTAGAGGTCTCCGAGGAGTTCTTC. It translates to CASSLEVSEEFF.

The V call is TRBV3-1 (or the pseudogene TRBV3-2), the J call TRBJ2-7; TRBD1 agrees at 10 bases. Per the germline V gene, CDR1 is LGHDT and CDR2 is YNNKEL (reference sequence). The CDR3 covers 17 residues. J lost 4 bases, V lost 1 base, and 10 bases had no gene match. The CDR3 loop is CASSQVEGQGRRYEQYF. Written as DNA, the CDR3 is TGTGCCAGCAGCCAAGTCGAGGGACAGGGGCGCCGATACGAGCAGTACTTC.

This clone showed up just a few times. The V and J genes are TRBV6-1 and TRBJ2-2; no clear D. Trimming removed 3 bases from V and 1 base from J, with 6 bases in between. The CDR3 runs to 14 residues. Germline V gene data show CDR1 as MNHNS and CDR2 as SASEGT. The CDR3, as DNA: TGTGCCAGCAGTGAGAACAGGAACACCGGGGAGCTGTTTTTT. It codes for CASSENRNTGELFF.

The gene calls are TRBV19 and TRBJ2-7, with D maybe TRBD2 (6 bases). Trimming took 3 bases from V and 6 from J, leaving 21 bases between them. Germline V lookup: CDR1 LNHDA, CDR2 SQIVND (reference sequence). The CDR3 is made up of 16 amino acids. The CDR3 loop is CASSMIWNPGTVEQYF. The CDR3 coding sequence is TGTGCCAGTAGTATGATTTGGAACCCCGGGACTGTCGAGCAGTACTTC.

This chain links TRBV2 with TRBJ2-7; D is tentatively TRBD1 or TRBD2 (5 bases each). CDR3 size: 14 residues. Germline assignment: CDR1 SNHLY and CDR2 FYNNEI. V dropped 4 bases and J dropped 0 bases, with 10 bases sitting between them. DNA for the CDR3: TGTGCCAGCAGTGCCGGGACGGCCTCCTACGAGCAGTACTTC. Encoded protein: CASSAGTASYEQYF.

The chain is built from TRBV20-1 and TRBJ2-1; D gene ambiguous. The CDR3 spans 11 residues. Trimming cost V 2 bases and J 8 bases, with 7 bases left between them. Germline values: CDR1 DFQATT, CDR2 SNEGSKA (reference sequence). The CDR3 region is CSARSGYEQFF. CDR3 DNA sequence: TGCAGTGCTAGATCCGGGTATGAGCAGTTCTTC.